This TCR beta chain comes out of a study of blood T cell repertoires in COVID-19. On the study more broadly: Researchers got acute and convalescent COVID-19 samples from the United States, Italy and Spain. Nucleic acid was either cDNA or gDNA, and it came from T cells, B-cell-depleted T cells, or PBMCs.

The assay was immunoSEQ multiplex PCR, and TCRdb's table has in-frame clones only and misses some. The table includes some 82,000 clones, 81% detected once. J was trimmed by 2 bases and V by 6 bases; bases with no gene match: 10. This CDR3 is 17 amino acids long. Germline assignment: CDR1 MDHEN and CDR2 SYDVKM. Sequenced input: peripheral blood. The receptor comes from a man older than 75 with acute or convalescent COVID-19. The chain is built from TRBV28 and TRBJ2-6; 7 bases agree with TRBD2. CDR3 amino acids: CASRIGGVVTGANVLTF. DNA of the CDR3: TGTGCCAGCAGAATTGGGGGGGTGGTGACTGGGGCCAACGTCCTGACTTTC.